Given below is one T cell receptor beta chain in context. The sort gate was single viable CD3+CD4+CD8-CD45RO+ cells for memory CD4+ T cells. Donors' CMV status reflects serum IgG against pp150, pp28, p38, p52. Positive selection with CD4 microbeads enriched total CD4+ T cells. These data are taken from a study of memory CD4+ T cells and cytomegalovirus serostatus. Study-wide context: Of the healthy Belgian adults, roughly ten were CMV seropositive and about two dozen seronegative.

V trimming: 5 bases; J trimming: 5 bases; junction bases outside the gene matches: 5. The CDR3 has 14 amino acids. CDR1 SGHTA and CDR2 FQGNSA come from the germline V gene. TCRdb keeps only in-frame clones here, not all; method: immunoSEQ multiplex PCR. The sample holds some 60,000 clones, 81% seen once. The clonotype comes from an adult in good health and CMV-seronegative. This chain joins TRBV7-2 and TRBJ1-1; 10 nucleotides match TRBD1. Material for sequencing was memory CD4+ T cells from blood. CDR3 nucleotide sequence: TGTGCCAGCAGCCGACAGGGGGCGTCGACTGAAGCTTTCTTT. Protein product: CASSRQGASTEAFF.